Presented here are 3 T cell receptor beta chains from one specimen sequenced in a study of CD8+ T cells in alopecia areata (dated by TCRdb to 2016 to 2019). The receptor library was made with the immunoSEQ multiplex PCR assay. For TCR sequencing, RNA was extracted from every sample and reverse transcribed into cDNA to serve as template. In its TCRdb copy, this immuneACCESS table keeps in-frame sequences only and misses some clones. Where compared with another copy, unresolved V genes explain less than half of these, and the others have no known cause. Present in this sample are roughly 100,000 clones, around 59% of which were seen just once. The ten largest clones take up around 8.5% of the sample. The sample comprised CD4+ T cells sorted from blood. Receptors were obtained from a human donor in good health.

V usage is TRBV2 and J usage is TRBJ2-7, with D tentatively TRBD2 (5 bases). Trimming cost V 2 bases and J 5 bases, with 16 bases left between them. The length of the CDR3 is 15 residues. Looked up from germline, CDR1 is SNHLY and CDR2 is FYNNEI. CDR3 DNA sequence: TGTGCCAGCAGTGAACCGAGGGTCCCTGGCCACGAGCAGTACTTC. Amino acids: CASSEPRVPGHEQYF.

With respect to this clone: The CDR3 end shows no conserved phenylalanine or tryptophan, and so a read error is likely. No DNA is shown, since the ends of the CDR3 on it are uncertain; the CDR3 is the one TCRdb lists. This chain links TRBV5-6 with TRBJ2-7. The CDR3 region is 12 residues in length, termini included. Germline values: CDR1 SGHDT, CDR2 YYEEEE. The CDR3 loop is CASSSGRLAPID.

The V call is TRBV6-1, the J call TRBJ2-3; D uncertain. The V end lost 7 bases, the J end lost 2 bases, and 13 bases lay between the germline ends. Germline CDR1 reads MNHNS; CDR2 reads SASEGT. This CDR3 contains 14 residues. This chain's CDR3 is CASTRPRLTDTQYF. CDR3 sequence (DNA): TGTGCCAGCACCCGACCCAGGCTCACAGATACGCAGTATTTT.